This T cell receptor (beta chain) was captured by sequencing in a study of T-cell reconstitution after alpha-beta-depleted transplantation in children. Overall study results and limits: Surviving recipient T cells and intrathymic progenitors accounted for some patients' high TCRbeta diversity at day 60. Newly produced T cells mostly provided counts and TCRbeta diversity after one year, as hyperexpanded clones declined.

From germline, CDR1 is SQVTM and CDR2 ANQGSEA. Trimming pared 7 bases from V and 1 base from J, leaving 14 bases between. The CDR3 loop spans 13 amino acids. The table lists this clonotype with many counts. The antigen is unknown. Researchers prepared the TCRbeta library using unique molecular identifiers, the study reports. One entry per CDR3 protein, called by TCRdb with MiXCR from the PCR reads. The sample includes approximately 300,000 distinct CDR3 sequences, 6.5% to 9% of them seen just once. This TCR came from a female patient aged 2-15 years who had a stem cell transplant for Fanconi anemia, so the T cells may come from the graft donor. The rearrangement joins TRBV29-1 to TRBJ2-7; D perhaps matches TRBD2 (6 bases). The starting material was peripheral blood, obtained 360 days after TCRalphabeta/CD19-depleted stem cell transplant. This CDR3 is CSAAGGDSYEQYF. The CDR3 DNA reads as TGCAGCGCAGCGGGTGGGGATTCCTACGAGCAGTACTTC.